These T cell receptor beta chains were read from a single sample in a study of blood T cell repertoires in COVID-19. Some clones are missing from TCRdb's copy, which holds only in-frame ones; the method was immunoSEQ multiplex PCR. The sample lists under 200,000 clones; approximately 81% were seen once. The sequenced sample consisted of PBMCs or T cells enriched from blood (not recorded which). Source of these receptors: a woman aged 35 to 49 with acute COVID-19. CDR3s include the opening cysteine and the closing phenylalanine or tryptophan.

CDR3aa | j_gene | len | v_gene
CASSSGTSGNPGNEQFF | TRBJ2-1 | 17 | TRBV5-1
CASSSRRLQIVPSNQPQHF | TRBJ1-5 | 19 | TRBV7-8
CATSRDREQGAVQYF | TRBJ2-7 | 15 | TRBV15
CASTLGRTNYGYTF | TRBJ1-2 | 14 | TRBV5-6
CASSTTGTGGHEQYF | TRBJ2-7 | 15 | TRBV19
CASTDSTGGWGETQYF | TRBJ2-5 | 16 | TRBV5-1
CASSKMTGYEQYF | TRBJ2-7 | 13 | TRBV5-1
CASSQESSGITYEQYF | TRBJ2-7 | 16 | TRBV4-2
CASSLGLAVYNEQFF | TRBJ2-1 | 15 | TRBV7-2
CASSLGGGSIPRNEQFF | TRBJ2-1 | 17 | TRBV7-3
CASSQGDTAPGPQHF | TRBJ1-5 | 15 | TRBV3-1/TRBV3-2
CASSQGGTRGETQYF | TRBJ2-5 | 15 | TRBV14
CASSEGLVGTDTQYF | TRBJ2-3 | 15 | TRBV2
CASSIDGLPGAGNTIYF | TRBJ1-3 | 17 | TRBV19
CACAPGTGGTEAFF | TRBJ1-1 | 14 | TRBV5-1
CASSPLRGMNTEAFF | TRBJ1-1 | 15 | TRBV18
CASSRARGLHTEAFF | TRBJ1-1 | 15 | TRBV28